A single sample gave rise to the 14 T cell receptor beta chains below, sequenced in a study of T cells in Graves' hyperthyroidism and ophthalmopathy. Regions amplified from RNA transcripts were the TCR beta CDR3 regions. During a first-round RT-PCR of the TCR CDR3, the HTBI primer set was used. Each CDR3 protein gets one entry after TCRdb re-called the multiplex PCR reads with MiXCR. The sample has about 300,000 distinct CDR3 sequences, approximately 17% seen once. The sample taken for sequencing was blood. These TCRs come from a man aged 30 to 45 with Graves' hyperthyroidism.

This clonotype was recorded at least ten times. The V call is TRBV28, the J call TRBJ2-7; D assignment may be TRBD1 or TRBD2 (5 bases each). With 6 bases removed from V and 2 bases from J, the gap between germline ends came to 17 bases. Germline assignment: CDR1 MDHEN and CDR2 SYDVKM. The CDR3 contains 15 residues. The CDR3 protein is CASSNSGTDAYEQYF. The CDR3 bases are TGTGCCAGCAGCAACTCCGGGACCGATGCCTACGAGCAGTACTTC.

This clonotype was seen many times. The DNA for the CDR3 is TGTGCCAGCAGTCCGATGGGCGGCTACTACAATGAGCAGTTCTTC. It encodes CASSPMGGYYNEQFF. This chain links TRBV28 with TRBJ2-1; no clear D gene. The germline V and J ends were trimmed by 5 bases and 3 bases, with 14 bases remaining between them. There are 15 residues in the CDR3. Germline V gene lookup returns CDR1 MDHEN and CDR2 SYDVKM.

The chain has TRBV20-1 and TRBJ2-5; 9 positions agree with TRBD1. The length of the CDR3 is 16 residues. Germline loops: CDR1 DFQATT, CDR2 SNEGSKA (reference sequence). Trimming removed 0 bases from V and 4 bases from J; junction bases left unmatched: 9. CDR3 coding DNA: TGCAGTGCTAGAGATTTAGGGGGACAGGGATTAGAGACCCAGTACTTC. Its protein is CSARDLGGQGLETQYF.

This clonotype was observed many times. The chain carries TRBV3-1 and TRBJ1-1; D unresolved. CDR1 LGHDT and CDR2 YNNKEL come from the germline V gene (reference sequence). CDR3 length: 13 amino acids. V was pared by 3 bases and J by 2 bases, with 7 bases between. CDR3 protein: CASSQSGNTEAFF. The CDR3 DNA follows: TGTGCCAGCAGCCAGTCAGGCAACACTGAAGCTTTCTTT.

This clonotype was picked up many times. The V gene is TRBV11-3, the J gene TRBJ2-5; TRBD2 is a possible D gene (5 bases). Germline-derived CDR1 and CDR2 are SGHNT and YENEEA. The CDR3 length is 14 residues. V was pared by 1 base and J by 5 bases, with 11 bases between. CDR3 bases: TGTGCCAGCAGCTTAGGAGGGCGGTGGGAGACCCAGTACTTC. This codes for CASSLGGRWETQYF.

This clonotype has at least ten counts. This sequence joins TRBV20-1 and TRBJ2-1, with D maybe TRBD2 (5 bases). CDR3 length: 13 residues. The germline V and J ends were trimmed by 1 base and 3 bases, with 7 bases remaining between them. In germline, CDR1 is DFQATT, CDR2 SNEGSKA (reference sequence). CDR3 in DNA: TGCAGTGCTAGAGTCGGGAACTACAATGAGCAGTTCTTC. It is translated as CSARVGNYNEQFF.

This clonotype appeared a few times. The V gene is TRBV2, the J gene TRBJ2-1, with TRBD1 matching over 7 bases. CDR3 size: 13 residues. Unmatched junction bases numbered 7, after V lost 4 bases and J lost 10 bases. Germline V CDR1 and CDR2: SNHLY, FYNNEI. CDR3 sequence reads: CASSGQGLGEQFF. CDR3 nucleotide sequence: TGTGCCAGCAGTGGACAGGGTTTAGGGGAGCAGTTCTTC.

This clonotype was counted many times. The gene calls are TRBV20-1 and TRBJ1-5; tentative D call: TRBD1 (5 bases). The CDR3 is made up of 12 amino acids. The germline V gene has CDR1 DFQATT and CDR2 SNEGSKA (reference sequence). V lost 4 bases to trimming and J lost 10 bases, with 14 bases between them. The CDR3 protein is CSATLGGGPQHF. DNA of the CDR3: TGCAGTGCTACGCTGGGGGGGGGACCCCAGCATTTT.

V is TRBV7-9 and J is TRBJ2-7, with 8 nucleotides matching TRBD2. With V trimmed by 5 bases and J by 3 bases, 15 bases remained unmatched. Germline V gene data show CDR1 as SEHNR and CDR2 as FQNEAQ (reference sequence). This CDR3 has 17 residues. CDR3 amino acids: CASSPAGGGGGLYEQYF. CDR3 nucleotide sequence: TGTGCCAGCAGCCCCGCCGGGGGGGGGGGGGGGCTCTACGAGCAGTACTTC.

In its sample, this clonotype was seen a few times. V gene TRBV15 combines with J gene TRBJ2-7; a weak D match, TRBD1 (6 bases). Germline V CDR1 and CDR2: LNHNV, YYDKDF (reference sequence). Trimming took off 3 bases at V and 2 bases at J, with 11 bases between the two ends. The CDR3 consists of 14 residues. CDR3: CATSSGQLTYEQYF. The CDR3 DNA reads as TGTGCCACCAGCAGCGGACAGCTGACCTACGAGCAGTACTTC. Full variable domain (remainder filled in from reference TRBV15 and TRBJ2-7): DAMVIQNPRYQVTQFGKPVTLSCSQTLNHNVMYWYQQKSSQAPKLLFHYYDKDFNNEADTPDNFQSRRPNTSFCFLDIRSPGLGDTAMYLCATSSGQLTYEQYFGPGTRLTVT.

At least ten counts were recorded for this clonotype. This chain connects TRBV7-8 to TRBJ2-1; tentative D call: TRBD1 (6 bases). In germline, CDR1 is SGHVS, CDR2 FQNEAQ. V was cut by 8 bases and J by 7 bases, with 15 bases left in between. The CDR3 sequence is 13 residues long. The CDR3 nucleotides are TGTGCCAGCCTGGAAGGGGGTTTTAATGAGCAGTTCTTC. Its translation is CASLEGGFNEQFF.

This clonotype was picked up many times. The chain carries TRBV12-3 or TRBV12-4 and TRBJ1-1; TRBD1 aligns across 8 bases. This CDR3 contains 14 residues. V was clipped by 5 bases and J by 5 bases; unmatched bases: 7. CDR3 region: CASSPGQGGTEAFF. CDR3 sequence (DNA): TGTGCCAGCAGTCCCGGACAGGGAGGGACTGAAGCTTTCTTT.

This CDR3 is CAISEGRAGTEAFF. The CDR3 nucleotides read TGTGCCATCTCAGAGGGCAGGGCGGGCACTGAAGCTTTCTTT. This rearrangement joins TRBV10-3 to TRBJ1-1; tentative D call: TRBD1 (5 bases). Germline V gene lookup returns CDR1 ENHRY and CDR2 SYGVKD. The CDR3 is 14 amino acids. Trimming stripped 8 bases from V and 4 bases from J, with 17 bases between.

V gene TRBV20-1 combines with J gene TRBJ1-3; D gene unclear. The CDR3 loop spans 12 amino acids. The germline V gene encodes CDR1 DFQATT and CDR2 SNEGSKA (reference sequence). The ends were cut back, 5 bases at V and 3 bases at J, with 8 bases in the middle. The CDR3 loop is CSAAQNGNTIYF. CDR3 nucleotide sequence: TGCAGTGCTGCCCAGAATGGAAACACCATATATTTT.